Below, 21 T cell receptor beta chains from the same sample are listed, as sequenced in a study of T cell responses to AZD1222 COVID-19 vaccine. Assay used: immunoSEQ multiplex PCR; TCRdb lists only in-frame clones, some missing. This table has roughly 120,000 clones, roughly 86% appearing once. Here the sequenced sample was peripheral blood, taken on day 0 of AZD1222 vaccination. These receptor sequences come from an adult in good health.

This sequence joins TRBV11-3 and TRBJ2-1, with TRBD2 as a possible D gene (6 bases). CDR3 length equals 15 residues. V lost 0 bases and J lost 1, with 7 bases in between. Germline CDR1 SGHNT, CDR2 YENEEA. The CDR3 DNA is TGTGCCAGCAGCTTAGACGGGAGATCCTACAATGAGCAGTTCTTC. This encodes CASSLDGRSYNEQFF. Full variable domain (outside the CDR3, taken from reference TRBV11-3 and TRBJ2-1): EAGVVQSPRYKIIEKKQPVAFWCNPISGHNTLYWYLQNLGQGPELLIRYENEEAVDDSQLPKDRFSAERLKGVDSTLKIQPAELGDSAVYLCASSLDGRSYNEQFFGPGTRLTVL.

The chain employs TRBV9 and TRBJ2-7; 9 bases are shared with TRBD1. The CDR3 is made up of 15 amino acids. Germline values: CDR1 SGDLS, CDR2 YYNGEE. With 0 bases clipped from V and 1 base from J, the junction kept 2 bases outside the gene matches. Here the CDR3 DNA reads TGTGCCAGCAGCGTAGAGGACAGGGGATCCTACGAGCAGTACTTC. This sequence encodes CASSVEDRGSYEQYF.

This sequence joins TRBV19 and TRBJ1-2; 7 bases line up with TRBD1. Per the germline V gene, CDR1 is LNHDA and CDR2 is SQIVND (reference sequence). There are 13 residues in the CDR3. Losses at the gene ends were 10 bases for V and 0 bases for J; bases not matched to a gene: 5. CDR3 nucleotide sequence: TGTGCCACTGGGGGACAGACTAACTATGGCTACACCTTC. It encodes CATGGQTNYGYTF.

The rearrangement uses TRBV19 and TRBJ2-3; 9 nucleotides match TRBD1. Germline trimming cut 6 bases from V and 3 bases from J; bases unmatched to any gene: 7. The germline V gene has CDR1 LNHDA and CDR2 SQIVND (reference sequence). The CDR3 contains 15 residues. The CDR3 loop reads CASSRTGTGTDTQYF. The CDR3 region has the DNA TGTGCCAGTAGCAGAACCGGGACAGGGACAGATACGCAGTATTTT. Based on the CDR3 plus reference TRBV19 and TRBJ2-3, the full variable domain is DGGITQSPKYLFRKEGQNVTLSCEQNLNHDAMYWYRQDPGQGLRLIYYSQIVNDFQKGDIAEGYSVSREKKESFPLTVTSAQKNPTAFYLCASSRTGTGTDTQYFGPGTRLTVL.

This chain joins TRBV5-4 and TRBJ2-5; the match to TRBD2 covers 9 bases. CDR3 length equals 15 residues. Germline-derived CDR1 and CDR2 are SGHNT and YYREEE (reference sequence). Trimming took 1 base from V and 1 from J; bases not matched to a gene: 2. The CDR3 loop reads CASSLLAGFQETQYF. CDR3 DNA sequence: TGTGCCAGCAGCTTGCTAGCGGGGTTCCAAGAGACCCAGTACTTC.

The rearrangement links TRBV5-5 to TRBJ2-2; TRBD1 agrees at 8 bases. J gave up 4 bases and V 5 bases, and 16 bases lay outside the gene matches. CDR1 is SGHKS, CDR2 YYEKEE, per germline (reference sequence). The CDR3 is 18 residues long. CDR3: CASRQEEYSGGGTGELFF. The CDR3 DNA reads TGTGCCAGCAGGCAGGAGGAGTACTCAGGGGGCGGCACCGGGGAGCTGTTTTTT.

J is TRBJ2-3 and V is TRBV11-2, with D hard to call. The germline V gene encodes CDR1 SGHAT and CDR2 FQNNGV. The CDR3 has 12 residues. V was clipped by 1 base and J by 4 bases, with 3 bases between them. CDR3 residues: CASSLVSDTQYF. The CDR3 DNA sequence: TGTGCCAGCAGCTTAGTCTCAGATACGCAGTATTTT. Drawing the rest from reference TRBV11-2 and TRBJ2-3, the complete variable domain is EAGVAQSPRYKIIEKRQSVAFWCNPISGHATLYWYQQILGQGPKLLIQFQNNGVVDDSQLPKDRFSAERLKGVDSTLKIQPAKLEDSAVYLCASSLVSDTQYFGPGTRLTVL.

The rearrangement joins TRBV15 to TRBJ2-4; no clear D gene. This CDR3 spans 12 amino acids. The V end was cut by 3 bases, the J end by 6 bases, with 6 bases between. The germline gives CDR1 LNHNV, CDR2 YYDKDF (reference sequence). CDR3 DNA sequence: TGTGCCACCAGCAGGGAAGGAAACATTCAGTACTTC. Residues: CATSREGNIQYF. Together with reference TRBV15 and TRBJ2-4, the CDR3 gives the full variable domain: DAMVIQNPRYQVTQFGKPVTLSCSQTLNHNVMYWYQQKSSQAPKLLFHYYDKDFNNEADTPDNFQSRRPNTSFCFLDIRSPGLGDTAMYLCATSREGNIQYFGAGTRLSVL.

The DNA for the CDR3 is TGTGCCAGCAGCGCCGGACTAGCGGGAGATCTAGCAGATACGCAGTATTTT. Its translation: CASSAGLAGDLADTQYF. The rearrangement uses TRBV9 and TRBJ2-3, with TRBD2 matching over 13 bases. The CDR3 is 17 residues long. V dropped 3 bases and J dropped 4; count of bases not matched to a gene: 8. Germline CDR1 is SGDLS and CDR2 is YYNGEE.

For this clone: A much larger clone differs by one base, so this may be a read error. In the same sample, other DNA sequences code for this CDR3. V is TRBV5-6 and J is TRBJ1-2; D is unclear. The CDR3 sequence is 12 residues long. V was shortened by 4 bases and J by 3 bases, with 7 bases between the two germline ends. Germline V gives CDR1 SGHDT, CDR2 YYEEEE. The CDR3 is CASSPGDYGYTF. The CDR3 nucleotides are TGTGCCAGCAGCCCCGGGGACTATGGCTACACCTTC. Complete variable domain (other parts from reference TRBV5-6 and TRBJ1-2): DAGVTQSPTHLIKTRGQQVTLRCSPKSGHDTVSWYQQALGQGPQFIFQYYEEEERQRGNFPDRFSGHQFPNYSSELNVNALLLGDSALYLCASSPGDYGYTFGSGTRLTVV.

The V and J genes are TRBV13 and TRBJ2-7; TRBD2 is a possible D gene (6 bases). Trimming took off 8 bases at V and 5 bases at J, with 22 bases between the two ends. The CDR3 covers 15 residues. Germline-derived CDR1 and CDR2 are PRHDT and FYEKMQ (reference sequence). CDR3 region: CASAPRDLSGHEQYF. CDR3 coding DNA: TGTGCCAGCGCCCCGCGGGACTTAAGTGGTCACGAGCAGTACTTC.

The chain carries TRBV5-1 and TRBJ2-1; 7 positions agree with TRBD1. Germline loops: CDR1 SGHRS, CDR2 YFSETQ. The CDR3 runs to 12 residues. With 4 bases clipped from V and 6 bases from J, the junction kept 1 base outside the gene matches. This CDR3 is CASSRDSNEQFF. Here the CDR3 DNA reads TGCGCCAGCAGCCGGGACAGCAATGAGCAGTTCTTC.

Concerning this clone itself: This same CDR3 is encoded by further DNA sequences in the sample. The chain couples TRBV12-3 or TRBV12-4 to TRBJ1-3; D remains unclear. The germline V and J ends were trimmed by 3 bases and 0 bases, with 3 bases remaining between them. The CDR3 is made up of 13 amino acids. The CDR3 is CASSFGSGNTIYF. The CDR3 nucleotides read TGTGCCAGCAGTTTTGGCTCTGGAAACACCATATATTTT.

J is TRBJ2-7 and V is TRBV29-1; TRBD1 matches 7 bases. V shed 2 bases and J 5 bases; nucleotides not matched to a gene: 6. Per the germline V gene, CDR1 is SQVTM and CDR2 is ANQGSEA. The CDR3 spans 13 residues. The DNA of the CDR3 is TGCAGCGTTGAATCGACAGGGTTCCACGAGCAGTACTTC. Amino acid sequence: CSVESTGFHEQYF.

This clone was recorded only once. This chain joins TRBV2 and TRBJ1-1; D gene unclear. This CDR3 region has 12 residues. Germline-derived CDR1 and CDR2 are SNHLY and FYNNEI. V was shortened by 7 bases and J by 12 bases, with 18 bases between the two germline ends. CDR3 region: CASTSWREATFF. DNA of the CDR3: TGTGCCAGCACGTCCTGGAGGGAGGCGACTTTCTTT.

The CDR3 protein is CASSPQERTEAFF. CDR3 nucleotide sequence: TGTGCCAGCAGCCCGCAGGAGAGGACTGAAGCTTTCTTT. The chain combines TRBV7-9 with TRBJ1-1; D remains ambiguous. The CDR3 loop spans 13 amino acids. The germline CDR1 and CDR2 sequences are SEHNR and FQNEAQ (reference sequence). Trimming left V 5 bases short and J 5 bases short, with 12 bases between.

This clone has only one observation. The chain combines TRBV10-1 with TRBJ2-3; unclear D gene. Deletions cut 3 bases from V and 8 bases from J, with 12 bases between. The CDR3 contains 13 residues. In germline, CDR1 is WNHNN, CDR2 SYGVQD (reference sequence). As DNA, the CDR3 is TGCGCCAGCAGTGAATACCGGAGTGGTACGCAGTATTTT. Translated: CASSEYRSGTQYF.

The V call is TRBV7-9, the J call TRBJ1-1; 10 nucleotides agree with TRBD1. This CDR3 comprises 15 residues. J was trimmed by 3 bases and V by 5 bases; bases with no gene match: 6. Germline lookup yields CDR1 SEHNR and CDR2 FQNEAQ (reference sequence). The DNA for the CDR3 is TGTGCCAGCAGCCCCCTTGGGACAGGGGACACTGAAGCTTTCTTT. Its translation is CASSPLGTGDTEAFF.

The rearrangement uses TRBV6-1 and TRBJ1-6; possibly TRBD1 for D (5 bases). Trimming removed 0 bases at V and 0 bases at J, with 12 bases between. Germline values: CDR1 MNHNS, CDR2 SASEGT. CDR3 length: 18 residues. CDR3 in DNA: TGTGCCAGCAGTGAAGCATGGGGGTCGAGCTCCTATAATTCACCCCTCCACTTT. As protein: CASSEAWGSSSYNSPLHF.

This clone was counted a few times. The chain has TRBV4-3 and TRBJ1-2; D perhaps matches TRBD1 (5 bases). V was shortened by 4 bases and J by 2 bases, with 11 bases between the two germline ends. This CDR3 has 14 amino acids. Germline V gene lookup returns CDR1 LGHNA and CDR2 YSLEER. CDR3 in DNA: TGCGCCAGCAGCCTCGGACAAACCAACTATGGCTACACCTTC. Its translation is CASSLGQTNYGYTF.

The rearrangement joins TRBV3-1 (or the pseudogene TRBV3-2) to TRBJ2-3, with TRBD2 matching 10 bases. This CDR3 spans 17 amino acids. With V trimmed by 1 base and J by 0 bases, 4 bases remained unmatched. Per germline, CDR1 LGHDT and CDR2 YNNKEL (reference sequence). The CDR3 is CASSQVSTSGSTDTQYF. The CDR3 DNA reads TGTGCCAGCAGCCAAGTTTCGACTAGCGGGAGCACAGATACGCAGTATTTT.